One and the same sample provided the 15 T cell receptor beta chains below, sequenced in a study of identical twins (dated by TCRdb to 2015 to 2016). The library was made by 5' RACE. This sample was sequenced with an Illumina HiSeq 2000. TCRdb redid the processing of the public reads, applying fastp at Q25 and MiXCR, and retained in-frame beta chains. Each entry is one CDR3 protein sequence, shown with its most common DNA and genes. The sample table shows about 900,000 distinct CDR3 sequences, and about 12% are seen once. Clones ranked in the top ten supply about 1.5% of the sample. This sample was shared with a second study, whose subject was yellow fever vaccine responses in identical twins.

Sequences were obtained from PBMCs. These receptors came from a woman in her late teens or twenties in good health.

Concerning this clonotype: Since no conserved phenylalanine or tryptophan closes the CDR3, a read error is the likely cause. V gene TRBV5-1 combines with J gene TRBJ2-2; D remains unclear. Germline CDR1 and CDR2: SGHRS and YFSETQ. V dropped 1 base and J dropped 6 bases, with 10 bases sitting between them. This CDR3 comprises 14 residues. CDR3 DNA: TGCGCCAGCAGCTTGTGGAGTTCCGCCGGGGAGCTGTTTCTT. It yields the protein CASSLWSSAGELFL.

This chain connects TRBV5-1 to TRBJ2-1; no clear D. Looked up from germline, CDR1 is SGHRS and CDR2 is YFSETQ. V lost 0 bases and J 7 bases, leaving 11 bases between the germline ends. This CDR3 contains 14 residues. The CDR3 nucleotides read TGCGCCAGCAGCTTGGGTTCGATTGGGAATGAGCAGTTCTTC. Amino acid sequence: CASSLGSIGNEQFF.

This clonotype was detected a few times. The chain links TRBV4-2 to TRBJ2-2, with unresolved D. The CDR3 has 14 amino acids. Germline V gives CDR1 LGHNA, CDR2 YNFKEQ. V was shortened by 2 bases and J by 6 bases, with 10 bases between the two germline ends. DNA of the CDR3: TGTGCCAGCAGCCAAACGGACGATGCCGGGGAGCTGTTTTTT. This translates into CASSQTDDAGELFF.

A note on this clonotype: Because the CDR3's place on the DNA is in doubt, the DNA is left out and the CDR3 is given as listed by TCRdb. The rearrangement uses TRBV15 and TRBJ2-2. The CDR3 comprises 17 residues, both ends counted. Germline values: CDR1 LNHNV, CDR2 YYDKDF (reference sequence). The CDR3 region is CATSSQYFVLNTGELFF.

The rearrangement joins TRBV29-1 to TRBJ2-3, with D perhaps TRBD1 (5 bases). Per the germline V gene, CDR1 is SQVTM and CDR2 is ANQGSEA. This CDR3 contains 15 residues. V was clipped by 4 bases and J by 2 bases, with 16 bases between them. The DNA of the CDR3 is TGCAGCGTTGGACAGACAGCCCTTTTCACAGATACGCAGTATTTT. Translation gives CSVGQTALFTDTQYF.

This clonotype was seen only a few times. The chain has TRBV2 and TRBJ1-2; tentatively, D is TRBD1 (5 bases). From germline, CDR1 is SNHLY and CDR2 FYNNEI. Trimming took off 3 bases at V and 3 bases at J, with 14 bases between the two ends. The CDR3 totals 15 residues. CDR3 sequence reads: CASSELVGTDYGYTF. DNA for the CDR3: TGTGCCAGCAGTGAGCTGGTAGGGACGGACTATGGCTACACCTTC.

A few counts support this clonotype. The chain's CDR3 is CASSPKRQREYPEQYF. The CDR3 nucleotides are TGTGCCAGCAGCCCGAAACGGCAGCGGGAGTATCCCGAGCAGTACTTC. The chain has TRBV7-2 and TRBJ2-7; 8 nucleotides line up with TRBD2. The ends lost 5 bases at V and 6 bases at J; junction bases unmatched: 15. Germline V gives CDR1 SGHTA, CDR2 FQGNSA. CDR3 length: 16 residues.

The rearrangement joins TRBV10-3 to TRBJ2-1; TRBD2 matches 13 bases. CDR1 and CDR2 from the germline V gene are ENHRY and SYGVKD. Trimming at V came to 4 bases and at J to 5 bases, leaving 11 bases not matched to a gene. The CDR3 is 18 residues long. The CDR3 spells CAISAGLAGPPLNNEQFF. The CDR3 DNA sequence: TGTGCCATCAGTGCGGGACTAGCGGGGCCCCCGCTTAACAATGAGCAGTTCTTC.

This chain links TRBV20-1 with TRBJ2-2; 9 positions match TRBD2. V dropped 0 bases and J dropped 7; count of bases not matched to a gene: 12. Germline-derived CDR1 and CDR2 are DFQATT and SNEGSKA (reference sequence). This CDR3 is 17 amino acids long. The CDR3 reads CSARDRASGDLHGELFF. CDR3 in DNA: TGCAGTGCTAGAGATAGGGCTAGCGGGGACCTCCACGGGGAGCTGTTTTTT.

The rearrangement uses TRBV28 and TRBJ2-7, with 10 nucleotides matching TRBD2. Trimming cost V 4 bases and J 5 bases; bases outside gene matches: 5. CDR3 length equals 14 residues. Per germline, CDR1 MDHEN and CDR2 SYDVKM. In DNA form, the CDR3 reads TGTGCCAGCAGTTGGGCTAGCGGGAGAAACGAGCAGTACTTC. The encoded protein is CASSWASGRNEQYF.

This clonotype was detected only a few times. The V call is TRBV3-1, the J call TRBJ2-1, with D unresolved. Looked up from germline, CDR1 is LGHDT and CDR2 is YNNKEL (reference sequence). The CDR3 runs to 14 residues. Trimming removed 4 bases at V and 2 bases at J, with 9 bases between. CDR3 loop: CASSPTGPYNEQFF. In DNA form, the CDR3 reads TGTGCCAGCAGCCCGACCGGGCCCTACAATGAGCAGTTCTTC.

The gene calls are TRBV29-1 and TRBJ1-1, with TRBD1 identical over 8 bases. V lost 7 bases, J lost 10 bases, and 8 bases stayed unmatched. Germline CDR1 is SQVTM and CDR2 is ANQGSEA. The CDR3 totals 11 residues. The CDR3 loop reads CSGGQGQAAFF. In DNA, the CDR3 is TGCAGCGGAGGACAGGGTCAGGCAGCTTTCTTT.

Notes on this clonotype: An end of the junction does not agree with germline; a read error may underlie this. The J gene is TRBJ2-3, the V gene TRBV12-3 or TRBV12-4; 9 bases line up with TRBD2. The CDR3 covers 18 residues. DNA for the CDR3: TGTACCAGCAGTTTCTCCCTAGCGGGGACATCTAGCACAGATACGCAGTATTTT. This gives the protein CTSSFSLAGTSSTDTQYF.

This chain joins TRBV19 and TRBJ2-7, with TRBD2 as a possible D gene (5 bases). The CDR3 is 13 amino acids. Between the trimmed V and J ends, which lost 5 bases and 2 bases, there was a span of 10 bases. Per the germline V gene, CDR1 is LNHDA and CDR2 is SQIVND (reference sequence). The CDR3 reads CASSDYQAYEQYF. The CDR3 bases are TGTGCCAGTAGTGACTACCAGGCCTACGAGCAGTACTTC.

The genes are TRBV5-6 and TRBJ2-1; D uncertain. V was cut by 2 bases and J by 3 bases, with 12 bases left in between. Germline lookup yields CDR1 SGHDT and CDR2 YYEEEE. The CDR3 loop spans 15 amino acids. The CDR3 DNA reads as TGTGCCAGCAGCTTAGGCGGTCTGATCTACAATGAGCAGTTCTTC. This gives the protein CASSLGGLIYNEQFF. Complete variable domain (other parts from reference TRBV5-6 and TRBJ2-1): DAGVTQSPTHLIKTRGQQVTLRCSPKSGHDTVSWYQQALGQGPQFIFQYYEEEERQRGNFPDRFSGHQFPNYSSELNVNALLLGDSALYLCASSLGGLIYNEQFFGPGTRLTVL.